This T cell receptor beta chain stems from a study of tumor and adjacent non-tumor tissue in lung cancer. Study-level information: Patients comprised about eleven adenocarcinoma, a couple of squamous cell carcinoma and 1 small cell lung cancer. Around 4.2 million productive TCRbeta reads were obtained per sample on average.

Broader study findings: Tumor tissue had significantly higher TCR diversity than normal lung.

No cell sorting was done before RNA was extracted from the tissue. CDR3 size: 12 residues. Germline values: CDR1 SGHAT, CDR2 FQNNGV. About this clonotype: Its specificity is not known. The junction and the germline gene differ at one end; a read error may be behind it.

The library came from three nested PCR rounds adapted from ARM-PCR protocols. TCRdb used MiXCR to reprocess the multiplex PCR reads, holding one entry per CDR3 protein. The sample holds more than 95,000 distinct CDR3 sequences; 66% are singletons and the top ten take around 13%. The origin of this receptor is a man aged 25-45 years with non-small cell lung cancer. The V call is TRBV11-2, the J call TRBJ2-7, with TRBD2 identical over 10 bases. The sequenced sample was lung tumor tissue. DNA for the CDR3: TGTACCAGCGGGGGGGGCAACTACGAACAGTACTTC. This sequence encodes CTSGGGNYEQYF.